Shown below are 14 T cell receptor beta chains from a single sample sequenced in a study of post-analysis software for immune sequencing data. Carried by the TCR beta cDNA libraries were unique molecular identifiers. In TCRdb, the PCR reads were re-called with MiXCR into one record per CDR3 protein. The sample lists about 770,000 distinct CDR3 sequences, roughly 46% occurring once. No antigen is known for these receptors. Study observations and caveats: Patients had higher frequencies than controls of five TRBV segments, including TRBV5-6, TRBV5-1 and TRBV20-1.

Sequencing was carried out using blood. These receptors originate from a girl aged 5 to 17 with multiple sclerosis.

The chain carries TRBV28 and TRBJ1-5; tentatively, D is TRBD1 (5 bases). V was pared by 6 bases and J by 6 bases, with 15 bases between. CDR3 length: 14 residues. Germline-derived CDR1 and CDR2 are MDHEN and SYDVKM. CDR3 coding DNA: TGTGCCAGCAGCGAGGGACCGCTGGGTCAGCCCCAGCATTTT. It yields the protein CASSEGPLGQPQHF.

The chain couples TRBV29-1 to TRBJ1-2; 8 positions agree with TRBD1. After removal of 4 bases from V and 4 bases from J, the junction contained 11 bases not matched to a gene. The CDR3 has 15 residues. CDR1 is SQVTM and CDR2 is ANQGSEA in the germline V gene. CDR3 in DNA: TGCAGCGTTGGCCCTACTCCGGACAGGGCCTATGGCTACACCTTC. It is translated as CSVGPTPDRAYGYTF.

This clonotype has just a few counts. Just one base apart from a much larger clone, this may be a read error. The chain employs TRBV5-1 and TRBJ2-5; D gene unclear. CDR1 and CDR2 from the germline V gene are SGHRS and YFSETQ. This CDR3 has 14 residues. Between the trimmed V and J ends, which lost 2 bases and 5 bases, there was a span of 13 bases. This chain's CDR3 is CASSFGLFRETQYF. CDR3 DNA: TGCGCCAGCAGCTTCGGGTTATTCAGGGAGACCCAGTACTTC.

V is TRBV7-2 and J is TRBJ1-2; perhaps TRBD1 as D (5 bases). This CDR3 comprises 15 residues. Germline V gene data show CDR1 as SGHTA and CDR2 as FQGNSA. V shed 2 bases and J shed 6 bases, with 16 bases lying between them. Here the CDR3 DNA reads TGTGCCAGCAGCTTACGAGGGGAGGGCCCGGATGGCTACACCTTC. Protein sequence: CASSLRGEGPDGYTF.

The chain employs TRBV6-2 or TRBV6-3 and TRBJ1-1; 7 positions agree with TRBD1. This CDR3 contains 14 residues. CDR1 is MNHEY, CDR2 SVGEGT, per germline. V lost 4 bases and J lost 0; bases outside the gene matches: 2. CDR3 bases: TGTGCCAGCAGTTGGGGACAGTTGAACACTGAAGCTTTCTTT. Translation gives CASSWGQLNTEAFF.

This chain uses TRBV27 with TRBJ2-7; 11 positions match TRBD1. The CDR3 sequence is 15 residues long. V shed 5 bases, J shed 4 bases, and the junction held 7 bases outside the gene matches. The germline gives CDR1 MNHEY, CDR2 SMNVEV (reference sequence). The CDR3 DNA follows: TGTGCCAGCAGTCCGGGGACAGGGGGTGTTTACGAGCAGTACTTC. Residues: CASSPGTGGVYEQYF.

This chain links TRBV4-1 with TRBJ2-7, with D possibly TRBD1 on 5 matching bases. Germline CDR1 is MGHRA and CDR2 is YSYEKL. Trimming stripped 1 base from V and 2 bases from J, with 15 bases between. This CDR3 has 16 residues. The chain's CDR3 is CASSQVPDNGAYEQYF. CDR3 nucleotides: TGCGCCAGCAGCCAAGTCCCGGACAACGGAGCCTACGAGCAGTACTTC.

The chain uses TRBV10-3 and TRBJ1-2; D is possibly TRBD1 (5 bases). The CDR3 length is 16 residues. The germline V gene has CDR1 ENHRY and CDR2 SYGVKD. The V gene lost 5 bases and the J gene lost 1 base, with 17 bases spanning the gap. The DNA for the CDR3 is TGTGCCATCAGTATGGGACCGTCGAAGTTTAACTATGGCTACACCTTC. Encoded protein: CAISMGPSKFNYGYTF.

This clonotype occurred many times. This sequence joins TRBV6-1 and TRBJ2-5; perhaps TRBD1 as D (6 bases). The germline V and J ends were trimmed by 5 bases and 2 bases, with 9 bases remaining between them. Germline-derived CDR1 and CDR2 are MNHNS and SASEGT. The CDR3 loop spans 13 amino acids. CDR3 sequence reads: CASSTGLQETQYF. For the CDR3, the DNA is TGTGCCAGCAGTACAGGGTTGCAAGAGACCCAGTACTTC.

The gene calls are TRBV24-1 and TRBJ1-1; D remains unclear. The CDR3 covers 15 residues. V lost 5 bases, J lost 3 bases, and 15 bases lay in between. The germline V gene encodes CDR1 KGHDR and CDR2 SFDVKD. In DNA form, the CDR3 reads TGTGCCACCAGTGCCCGAGGAGGGTCCGACACTGAAGCTTTCTTT. Protein product: CATSARGGSDTEAFF.

The V gene is TRBV28, the J gene TRBJ2-7; D perhaps matches TRBD1 (5 bases). CDR1 and CDR2 (germline): MDHEN, SYDVKM. V was trimmed by 3 bases and J by 4 bases, leaving 16 bases between them. This CDR3 is built from 15 residues. The CDR3 sequence is CASSFKGSGWYEQYF. For the CDR3, the DNA is TGTGCCAGCAGTTTCAAGGGGTCAGGCTGGTACGAGCAGTACTTC.

The V gene is TRBV20-1, the J gene TRBJ2-1; D is possibly TRBD1 (5 bases). V gave up 6 bases and J gave up 7 bases, with 16 bases separating them. Germline V gene data show CDR1 as DFQATT and CDR2 as SNEGSKA (reference sequence). This CDR3 spans 13 amino acids. DNA for the CDR3: TGCAGTGCCCTGGCGGTTGGGGCGAATGAGCAGTTCTTC. Translation: CSALAVGANEQFF.

The gene calls are TRBV7-2 and TRBJ2-1, with unresolved D. Germline V gene sequence: CDR1 SGHTA, CDR2 FQGNSA. The CDR3 spans 14 residues. Trimming pared 2 bases from V and 2 bases from J, leaving 7 bases between. The CDR3 bases are TGTGCCAGCAGCTTATACCGAACCTACAATGAGCAGTTCTTC. Amino acid sequence: CASSLYRTYNEQFF.

In this sample, this clonotype turned up many times. This sequence joins TRBV6-1 and TRBJ2-3; maybe TRBD2 (6 bases). The V end lost 6 bases, the J end lost 2 bases, and 9 bases lay between the germline ends. Germline V CDR1 and CDR2: MNHNS, SASEGT. CDR3 length: 13 residues. CDR3: CASRLRDTDTQYF. In DNA form, the CDR3 reads TGTGCCAGCAGACTGCGGGACACAGATACGCAGTATTTT.